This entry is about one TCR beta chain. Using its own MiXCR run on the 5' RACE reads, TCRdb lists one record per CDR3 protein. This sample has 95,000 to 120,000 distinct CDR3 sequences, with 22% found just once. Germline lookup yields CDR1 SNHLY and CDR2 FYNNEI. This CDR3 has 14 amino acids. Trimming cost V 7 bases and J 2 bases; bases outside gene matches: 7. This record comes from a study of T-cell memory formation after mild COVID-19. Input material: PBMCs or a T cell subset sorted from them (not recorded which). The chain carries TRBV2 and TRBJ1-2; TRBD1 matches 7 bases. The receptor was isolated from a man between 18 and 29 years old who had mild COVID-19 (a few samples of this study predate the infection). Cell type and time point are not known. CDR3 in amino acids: CASILTGPNYGYTF. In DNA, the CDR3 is TGTGCCAGCATCTTGACAGGGCCGAACTATGGCTACACCTTC.